This T cell receptor (beta chain) was recovered during a study of blood T cell repertoires in COVID-19. Study context: The analysed material was cDNA or gDNA that came from T cells, B-cell-depleted T cells, or PBMCs.

Method: immunoSEQ multiplex PCR; TCRdb's copy keeps in-frame clones and lacks some. Found here are approximately 110,000 clones, 84% of them singletons; the top ten hold 6.6%. CDR1 is MNHNS, CDR2 SASEGT, per germline. The length of the CDR3 is 16 residues. The trim removed 3 bases at V and 4 bases at J, leaving 8 bases unmatched. The V gene is TRBV6-1, the J gene TRBJ1-5; 8 bases are a match to TRBD1. The TCR comes from a woman in her 50s with acute or convalescent COVID-19. Sequenced material: peripheral blood. CDR3 DNA: TGTGCCAGCAGTGATATGGACAGGGCGGCGAATCAGCCCCAGCATTTT. Protein: CASSDMDRAANQPQHF.